This TCR beta chain was observed in a study of tumor-infiltrating lymphocytes in primary liver carcinoma. Study overall: Men and women, 30 to 69 years of age, made up the patients.

Overall study findings and caveats: A small share of top clones, only about 8-25%, was found in all five tumor regions.

CDR1 is MNHEY and CDR2 is SVGAGI in the germline V gene. V was clipped by 8 bases and J by 2 bases, with 18 bases between them. The CDR3 covers 16 residues. Synthesis of TCR beta cDNA was carried out from 450 to 650 ng total RNA with a constant-region primer. Researchers made the TCR beta libraries by running three nested multiplex PCR rounds with slightly modified ARM-PCR. For approximately 9 cycles apiece, the opening two PCR rounds ran with TRBV1-TRBV30 forward primers and a C-beta reverse primer. Via MiXCR, TCRdb re-called the multiplex PCR reads, giving one row per CDR3 protein. The sample comprises roughly 91,000 distinct CDR3 sequences, about 70% of which are singletons, and over 9% rests with the top ten. Investigators took RNA and DNA out together from approximately 22-30 mg of unsorted bulk tissue. The patients presented with primary liver carcinoma, which was managed through surgical resection. Viable tumor cell content exceeded 85% in every tumor sample.

This clonotype was observed a few times. The antigen remains undetermined. One base away lies a much larger clone, so this may be a sequencing read error. The origin of this receptor is a woman aged 60 to 75 with primary liver carcinoma and hepatitis B virus infection. The chain combines TRBV6-5 with TRBJ2-2, with no clear D. Sequencing used liver tumor tissue from sampling region 5. Subset in this sample: tumor region T5, tumor centre. The CDR3 bases are TGTGCCAGCTCCCGTCGTGAGGACGTTAACACCGGGGAGCTGTTTTTT. Translating gives CASSRREDVNTGELFF.